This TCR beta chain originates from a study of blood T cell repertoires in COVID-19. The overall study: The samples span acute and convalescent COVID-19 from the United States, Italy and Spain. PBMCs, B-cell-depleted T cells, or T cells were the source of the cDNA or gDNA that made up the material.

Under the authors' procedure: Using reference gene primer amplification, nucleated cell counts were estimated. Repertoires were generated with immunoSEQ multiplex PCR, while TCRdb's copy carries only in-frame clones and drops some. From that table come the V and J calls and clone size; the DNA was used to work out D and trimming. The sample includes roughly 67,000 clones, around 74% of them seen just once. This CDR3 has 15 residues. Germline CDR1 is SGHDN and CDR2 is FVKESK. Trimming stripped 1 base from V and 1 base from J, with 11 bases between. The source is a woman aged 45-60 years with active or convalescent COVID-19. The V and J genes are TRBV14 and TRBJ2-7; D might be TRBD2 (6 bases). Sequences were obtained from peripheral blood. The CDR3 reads CASSQAGERSYEQYF. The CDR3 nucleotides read TGTGCCAGCAGCCAAGCGGGAGAAAGGTCCTACGAGCAGTACTTC.